This entry features one T cell receptor beta chain sequence. The antigen remains unidentified. The ends were cut back, 6 bases at V and 1 base at J, with 9 bases in the middle. CDR1 and CDR2 from the germline V gene are LNHDA and SQIVND (reference sequence). The CDR3 runs to 14 residues. This sample was included in a study of OX40 agonist ivuxolimab in advanced cancers. In the study overall: A diagnosis of hepatocellular carcinoma, melanoma, renal cell or head and neck cancer was present in dose-escalation patients.

Sequencing was performed with immunoSEQ multiplex PCR; in TCRdb, only in-frame clones are kept and a portion is missing. The data contain some 35,000 clones, around 81% of them singletons. Study-level findings and limits: At 0.1-3.0 mg/kg, partial responders had clonal expansion among the lowest observed. Among the nonresponders, some also had low normalized T-cell clonal expansion. There was clonal expansion of CD4+ and CD8+ blood T cells by week 6 at 0.1 to 3.0 mg/kg.

The J gene is TRBJ2-2, the V gene TRBV19; D possibly corresponds to TRBD1 (5 bases). The source of this sequence is an adult with an advanced solid tumor such as melanoma, head and neck, liver or kidney cancer. The material sequenced was CD4+ or CD8+ T cells sorted from blood, taken in a trial of the OX40 agonist ivuxolimab. The CDR3 nucleotides are TGTGCCAGTAGGATCAGGGAGAACACCGGGGAGCTGTTTTTT. This codes for CASRIRENTGELFF.